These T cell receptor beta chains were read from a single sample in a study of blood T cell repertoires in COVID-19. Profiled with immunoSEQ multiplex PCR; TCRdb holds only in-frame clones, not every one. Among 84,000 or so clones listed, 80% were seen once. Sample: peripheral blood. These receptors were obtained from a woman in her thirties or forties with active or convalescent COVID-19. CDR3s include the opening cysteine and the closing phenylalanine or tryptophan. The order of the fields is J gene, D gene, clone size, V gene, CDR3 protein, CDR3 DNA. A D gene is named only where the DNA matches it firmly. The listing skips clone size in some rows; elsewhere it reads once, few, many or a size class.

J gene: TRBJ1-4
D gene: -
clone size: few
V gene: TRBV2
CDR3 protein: CASRPGDGAEKLFF
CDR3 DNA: TGTGCCAGCAGGCCAGGTGATGGGGCTGAAAAACTGTTTTTT

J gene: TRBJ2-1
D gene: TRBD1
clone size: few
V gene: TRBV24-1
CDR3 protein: CATSDGGTGRPNEQFF
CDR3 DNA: TGTGCCACCAGTGACGGCGGGACAGGGAGACCCAATGAGCAGTTCTTC

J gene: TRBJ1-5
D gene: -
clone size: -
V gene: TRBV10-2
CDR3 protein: CASSEFWQAGTQHF
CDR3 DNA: TGCGCCAGCAGTGAGTTTTGGCAGGCCGGTACCCAGCATTTT

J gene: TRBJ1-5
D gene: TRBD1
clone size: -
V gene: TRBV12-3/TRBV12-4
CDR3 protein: CASSEGQVLQHF
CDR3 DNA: TGTGCCAGCAGTGAAGGACAGGTTTTGCAGCATTTT

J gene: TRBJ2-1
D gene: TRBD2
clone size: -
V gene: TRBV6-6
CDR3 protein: CASSPGGRVDEQFF
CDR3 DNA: TGTGCCAGCAGTCCCGGCGGGAGGGTGGATGAGCAGTTCTTC

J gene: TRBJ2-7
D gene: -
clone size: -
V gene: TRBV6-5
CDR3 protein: CASSQRLVIVDEQYF
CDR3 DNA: TGTGCCAGCAGTCAAAGACTAGTAATAGTCGACGAGCAGTACTTC

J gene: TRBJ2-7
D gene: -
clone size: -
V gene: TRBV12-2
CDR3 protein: CASRLVCGTKNYEQYF
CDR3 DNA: TGTGCAAGTCGCTTAGTTTGTGGGACAAAGAACTACGAGCAGTACTTC

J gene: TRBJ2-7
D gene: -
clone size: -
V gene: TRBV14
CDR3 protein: CASSQDVSPGYDYEQYF
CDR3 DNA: TGTGCCAGCAGCCAAGATGTTTCCCCAGGGTATGACTACGAGCAGTACTTC

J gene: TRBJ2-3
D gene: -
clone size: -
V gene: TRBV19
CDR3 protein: CASSIWASAESTDTQYF
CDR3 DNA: TGTGCCAGTAGTATATGGGCTAGCGCCGAAAGCACAGATACGCAGTATTTT

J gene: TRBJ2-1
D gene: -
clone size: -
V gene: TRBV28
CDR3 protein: CASRTRHSGYNEQFF
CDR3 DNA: TGTGCCAGCAGGACCCGACACTCGGGATATAATGAGCAGTTCTTC

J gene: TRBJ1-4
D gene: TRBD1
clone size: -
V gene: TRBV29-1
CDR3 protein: CSVEEGTGNEKLFF
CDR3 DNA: TGCAGCGTTGAAGAAGGGACAGGCAATGAAAAACTGTTTTTT

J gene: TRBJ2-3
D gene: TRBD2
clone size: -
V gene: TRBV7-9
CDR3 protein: CASTLGWTSSVRYF
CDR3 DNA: TGTGCCAGCACCTTGGGGTGGACTAGCTCTGTGCGGTATTTT

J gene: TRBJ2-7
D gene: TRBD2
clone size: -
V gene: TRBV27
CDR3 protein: CASSLGGGYEQYF
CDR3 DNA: TGTGCCAGCAGTTTAGGCGGGGGCTACGAGCAGTACTTC

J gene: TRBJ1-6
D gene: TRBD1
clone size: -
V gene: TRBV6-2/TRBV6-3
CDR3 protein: CASSHRQGNSPLHF
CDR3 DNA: TGTGCCAGCAGTCACCGACAGGGCAATTCACCCCTCCACTTT

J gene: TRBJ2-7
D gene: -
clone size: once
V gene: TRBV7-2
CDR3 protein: CASSLAGLTYEQYF
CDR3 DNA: TGTGCCAGCAGCTTAGCTGGGCTAACCTACGAGCAGTACTTC

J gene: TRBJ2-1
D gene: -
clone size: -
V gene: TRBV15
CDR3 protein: CATSRDTMTAYQFF
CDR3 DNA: TGTGCCACCAGCAGAGATACCATGACAGCATATCAGTTCTTC

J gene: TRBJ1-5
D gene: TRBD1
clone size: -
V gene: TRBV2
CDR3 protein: CASSEEGGAGNQPQHF
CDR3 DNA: TGTGCCAGCAGTGAAGAAGGGGGCGCCGGCAATCAGCCCCAGCATTTT

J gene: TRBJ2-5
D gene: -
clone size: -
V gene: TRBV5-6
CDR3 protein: CASSLGRGGASQETQYF
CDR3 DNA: TGTGCCAGCAGCTTGGGGCGGGGTGGGGCCTCTCAAGAGACCCAGTACTTC

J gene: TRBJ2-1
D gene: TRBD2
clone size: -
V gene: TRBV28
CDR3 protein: CASSFLAELNNEQFF
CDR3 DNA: TGTGCCAGCAGTTTTCTAGCGGAGCTTAACAATGAGCAGTTCTTC

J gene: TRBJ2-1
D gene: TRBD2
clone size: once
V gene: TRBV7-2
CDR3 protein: CASSLGLAGVGQFF
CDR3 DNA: TGTGCCAGCAGCTTAGGTCTAGCGGGAGTAGGGCAGTTCTTC